This TCR beta chain was found in a study of post-analysis software for immune sequencing data. Study findings and constraints: With TRBV5-6, TRBV5-1 and TRBV20-1 included, several TRBV segments were more frequent in patients than in controls.

Unique molecular identifiers featured in each of the TCR beta cDNA libraries. cDNA molecules numbering roughly 0.5 million came from approximately 1 to 10 million T cells. TCRdb recomputed calls from the PCR reads with MiXCR, one row per CDR3 protein. The sample shows fewer than 850,000 distinct CDR3 sequences, roughly 30% of them seen only once. As regards this clonotype: Its antigen is as yet unknown.

Germline V lookup: CDR1 DFQATT, CDR2 SNEGSKA (reference sequence). Trimming left V 3 bases short and J 3 bases short, with 15 bases between. The CDR3 totals 14 residues. Sequencing was done on a sample of blood. The genes are TRBV20-1 and TRBJ2-7; tentatively, D is TRBD1 (5 bases). This sequence originates from a girl aged 5-17 years with multiple sclerosis. The CDR3 DNA sequence: TGCAGTGCTAGGCCAGAGACAGAAAACTACGAGCAGTACTTC. It encodes CSARPETENYEQYF.